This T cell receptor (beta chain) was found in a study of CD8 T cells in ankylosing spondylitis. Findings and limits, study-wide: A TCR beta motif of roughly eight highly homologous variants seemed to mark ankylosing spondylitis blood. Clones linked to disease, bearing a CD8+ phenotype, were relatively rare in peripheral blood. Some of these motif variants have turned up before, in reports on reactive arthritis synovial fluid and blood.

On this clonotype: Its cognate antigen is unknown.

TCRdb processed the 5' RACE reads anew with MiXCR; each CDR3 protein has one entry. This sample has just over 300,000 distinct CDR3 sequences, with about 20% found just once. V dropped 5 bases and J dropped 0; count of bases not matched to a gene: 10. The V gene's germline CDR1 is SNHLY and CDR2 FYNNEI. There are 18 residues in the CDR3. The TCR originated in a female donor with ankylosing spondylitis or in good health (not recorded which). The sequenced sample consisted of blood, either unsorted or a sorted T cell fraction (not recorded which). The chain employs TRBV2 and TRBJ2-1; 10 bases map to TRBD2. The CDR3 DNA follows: TGTGCCAGCAGTTGGAGCGGGAGGGCAAAAAGCTCCTACAATGAGCAGTTCTTC. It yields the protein CASSWSGRAKSSYNEQFF.